What follows is one T cell receptor (beta chain) and its context. As yet, its antigen is unknown. A read error may explain this, as a much larger clone is one base away. This sample was taken from a study of blood T cells in healthy people across ages. Broader study findings: Diversity was higher, and naive CD4+ cells more numerous, in long-lived donors than in aged donors.

Deletions cut 3 bases from V and 5 bases from J, with 15 bases between. The CDR3 loop spans 14 amino acids. Germline V gene sequence: CDR1 SGDLS, CDR2 YYNGEE. Then a second PCR, running roughly 7 to 11 cycles, was carried out with a sample-barcoded 5' primer and a J-beta primer mix. TCRdb reprocessed the 5' RACE reads with MiXCR, giving one entry per CDR3 protein. The sample includes around 1,500,000 distinct CDR3 sequences, 28% of them seen just once. The sample consisted of blood. The source of this sequence is a young woman in good health. The chain links TRBV9 to TRBJ2-7; D perhaps matches TRBD2 (5 bases). The CDR3 region has the DNA TGTGCCAGCAGCGGTACCGGAGGTATGGACGAGCAGTACTTC. It translates to CASSGTGGMDEQYF.